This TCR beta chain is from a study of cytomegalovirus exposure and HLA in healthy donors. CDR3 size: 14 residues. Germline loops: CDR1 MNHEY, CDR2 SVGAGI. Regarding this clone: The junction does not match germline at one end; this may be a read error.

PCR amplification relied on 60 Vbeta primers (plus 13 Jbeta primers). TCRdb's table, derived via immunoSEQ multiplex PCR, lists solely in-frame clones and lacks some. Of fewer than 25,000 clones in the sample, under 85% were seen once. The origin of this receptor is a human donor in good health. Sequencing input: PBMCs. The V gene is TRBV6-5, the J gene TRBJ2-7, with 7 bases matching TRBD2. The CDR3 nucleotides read TGTGCCAGCAGCCCTTCGGCGGGGGTCTACGAGCAGCACTTC. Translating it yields CASSPSAGVYEQHF.